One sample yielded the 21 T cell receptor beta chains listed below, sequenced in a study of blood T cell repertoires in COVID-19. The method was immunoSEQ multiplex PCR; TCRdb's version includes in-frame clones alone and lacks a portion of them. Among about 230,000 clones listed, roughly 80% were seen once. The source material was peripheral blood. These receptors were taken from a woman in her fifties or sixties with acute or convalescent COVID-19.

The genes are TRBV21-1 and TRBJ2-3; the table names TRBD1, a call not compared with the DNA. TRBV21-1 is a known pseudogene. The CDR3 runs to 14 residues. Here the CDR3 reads CASSKGQLGDTQYF. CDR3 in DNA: TGTGCCAGCAGCAAGGGACAGCTTGGAGATACGCAGTATTTT.

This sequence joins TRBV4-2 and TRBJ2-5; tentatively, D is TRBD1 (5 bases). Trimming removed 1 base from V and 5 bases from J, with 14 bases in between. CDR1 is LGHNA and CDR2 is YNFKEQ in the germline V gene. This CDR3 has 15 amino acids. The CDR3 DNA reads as TGTGCCAGCAGCCAAGTGGGCAGGGTTGATGAGACCCAGTACTTC. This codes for CASSQVGRVDETQYF.

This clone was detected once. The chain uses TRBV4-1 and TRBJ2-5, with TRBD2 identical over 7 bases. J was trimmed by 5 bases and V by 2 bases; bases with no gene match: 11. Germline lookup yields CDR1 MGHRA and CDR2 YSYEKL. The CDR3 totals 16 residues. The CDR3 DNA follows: TGCGCCAGCAGCCAACAGACCGGGACTAAGGCGGAGACCCAGTACTTC. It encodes CASSQQTGTKAETQYF.

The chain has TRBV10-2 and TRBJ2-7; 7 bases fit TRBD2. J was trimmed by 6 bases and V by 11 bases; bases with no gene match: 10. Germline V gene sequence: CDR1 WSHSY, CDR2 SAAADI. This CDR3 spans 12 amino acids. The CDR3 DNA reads TGCGCCCTTCAGCGGGAAAGCGGCGAGCAGTACTTC. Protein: CALQRESGEQYF.

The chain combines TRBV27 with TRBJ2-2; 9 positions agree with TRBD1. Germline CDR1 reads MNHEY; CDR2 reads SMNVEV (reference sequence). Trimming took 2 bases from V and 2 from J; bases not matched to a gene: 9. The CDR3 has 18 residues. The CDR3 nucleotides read TGTGCCAGCAGTTTAGGACAGGGGAAGGGAGCAAACACCGGGGAGCTGTTTTTT. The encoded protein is CASSLGQGKGANTGELFF.

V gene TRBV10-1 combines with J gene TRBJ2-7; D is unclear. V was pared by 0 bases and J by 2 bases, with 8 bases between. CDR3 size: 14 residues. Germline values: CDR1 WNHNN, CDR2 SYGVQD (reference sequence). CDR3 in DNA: TGCGCCAGCAGTGAGTCTTTGGAGCCCTACGAGCAGTACTTC. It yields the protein CASSESLEPYEQYF.

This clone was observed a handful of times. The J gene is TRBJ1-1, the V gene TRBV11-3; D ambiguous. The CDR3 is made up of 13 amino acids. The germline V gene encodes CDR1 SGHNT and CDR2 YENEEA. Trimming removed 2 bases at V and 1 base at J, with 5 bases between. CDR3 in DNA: TGTGCCAGCAGCTTAAGCTCGAACACTGAAGCTTTCTTT. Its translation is CASSLSSNTEAFF.

The CDR3 bases are TGTGCCTGGAGTGAGTTGAGGGGGTGGACTGAAGCTTTCTTT. It encodes CAWSELRGWTEAFF. The gene calls are TRBV30 and TRBJ1-1; a weak D match, TRBD1 (6 bases). With 1 base removed from V and 5 bases from J, the gap between germline ends came to 14 bases. The CDR3 consists of 14 residues. Germline V lookup: CDR1 GTSNPN, CDR2 SVGIG (reference sequence). Looking up the rest from reference TRBV30 and TRBJ1-1 gives the full variable domain: SQTIHQWPATLVQPVGSPLSLECTVEGTSNPNLYWYRQAAGRGLQLLFYSVGIGQISSEVPQNLSASRPQDRQFILSSKKLLLSDSGFYLCAWSELRGWTEAFFGQGTRLTVV.

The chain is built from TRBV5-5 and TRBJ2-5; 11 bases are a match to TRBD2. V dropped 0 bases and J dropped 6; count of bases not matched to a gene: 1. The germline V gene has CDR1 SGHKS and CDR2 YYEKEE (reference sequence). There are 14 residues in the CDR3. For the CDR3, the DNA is TGTGCCAGCAGCTTGGCTAGCGGGAGGCAGACCCAGTACTTC. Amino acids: CASSLASGRQTQYF.

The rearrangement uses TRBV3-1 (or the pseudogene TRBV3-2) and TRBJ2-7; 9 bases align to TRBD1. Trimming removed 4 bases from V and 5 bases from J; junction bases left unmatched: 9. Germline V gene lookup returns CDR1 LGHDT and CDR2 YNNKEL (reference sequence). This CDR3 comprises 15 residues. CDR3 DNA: TGTGCCAGCAGCCCACAGGGGGCCCCTTTCGACGAGCAGTACTTC. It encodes CASSPQGAPFDEQYF.

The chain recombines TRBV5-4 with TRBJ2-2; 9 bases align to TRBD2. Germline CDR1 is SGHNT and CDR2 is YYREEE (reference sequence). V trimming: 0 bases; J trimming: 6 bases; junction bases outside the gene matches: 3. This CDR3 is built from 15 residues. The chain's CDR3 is CASSLGLAGSGELFF. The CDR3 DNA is TGTGCCAGCAGCTTGGGGCTAGCGGGGTCCGGGGAGCTGTTTTTT.

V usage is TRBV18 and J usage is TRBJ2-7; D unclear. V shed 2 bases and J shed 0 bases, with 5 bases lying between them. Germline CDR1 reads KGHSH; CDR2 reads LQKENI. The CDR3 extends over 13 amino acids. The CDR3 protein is CASSPSSSYEQYF. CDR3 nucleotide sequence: TGTGCCAGCTCACCATCTTCCTCCTACGAGCAGTACTTC.

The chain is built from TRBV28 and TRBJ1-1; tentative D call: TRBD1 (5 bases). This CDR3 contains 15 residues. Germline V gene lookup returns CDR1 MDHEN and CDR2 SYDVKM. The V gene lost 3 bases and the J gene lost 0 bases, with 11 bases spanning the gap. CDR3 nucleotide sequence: TGTGCCAGCAGTTTTAGCGGGACGGTGAACACTGAAGCTTTCTTT. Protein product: CASSFSGTVNTEAFF. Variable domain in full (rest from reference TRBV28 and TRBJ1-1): DVKVTQSSRYLVKRTGEKVFLECVQDMDHENMFWYRQDPGLGLRLIYFSYDVKMKEKGDIPEGYSVSREKKERFSLILESASTNQTSMYLCASSFSGTVNTEAFFGQGTRLTVV.

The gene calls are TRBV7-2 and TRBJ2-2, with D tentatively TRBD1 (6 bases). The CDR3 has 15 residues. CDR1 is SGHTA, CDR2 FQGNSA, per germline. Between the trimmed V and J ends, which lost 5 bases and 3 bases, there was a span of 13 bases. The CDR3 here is CASSDLRGYTGELFF. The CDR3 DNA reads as TGTGCCAGCAGCGATCTGAGGGGGTACACCGGGGAGCTGTTTTTT.

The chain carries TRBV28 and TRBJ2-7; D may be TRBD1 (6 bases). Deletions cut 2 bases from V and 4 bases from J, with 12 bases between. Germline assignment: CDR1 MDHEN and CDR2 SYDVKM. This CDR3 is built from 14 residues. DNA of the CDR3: TGTGCCAGCAGTTTAGCAGGGGCCAGGTACGAGCAGTACTTC. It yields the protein CASSLAGARYEQYF.

The CDR3 region has the DNA TGTGCCAGTAGTACCCGGACAGGGACCCTGAGGACTGAAGCTTTCTTT. This sequence encodes CASSTRTGTLRTEAFF. The chain has TRBV19 and TRBJ1-1, with 8 bases fitting TRBD1. The CDR3 spans 16 residues. Germline CDR1 is LNHDA and CDR2 is SQIVND (reference sequence). Trimming removed 4 bases from V and 5 bases from J; junction bases left unmatched: 12.

The CDR3 nucleotides read TGTGCCAGCAGCTTAGTCCGGGACAGTAACTCCTACGAGCAGTACTTC. It encodes CASSLVRDSNSYEQYF. This chain links TRBV11-3 with TRBJ2-7; TRBD1 matches at 7 bases. V lost 1 base, J lost 0 bases, and 6 bases stayed unmatched. The CDR3 extends over 16 amino acids. Germline CDR1 is SGHNT and CDR2 is YENEEA.

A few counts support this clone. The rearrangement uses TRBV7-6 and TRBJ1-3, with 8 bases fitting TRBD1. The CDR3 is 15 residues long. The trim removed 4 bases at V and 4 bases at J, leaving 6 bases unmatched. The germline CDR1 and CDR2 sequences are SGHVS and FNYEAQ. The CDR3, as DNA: TGTGCCAGCAGCTCTGGACAGGGTTTCGGAAACACCATATATTTT. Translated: CASSSGQGFGNTIYF.

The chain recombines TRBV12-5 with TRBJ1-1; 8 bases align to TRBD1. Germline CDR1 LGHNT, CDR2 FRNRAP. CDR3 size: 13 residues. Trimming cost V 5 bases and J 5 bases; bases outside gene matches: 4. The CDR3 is CASGLRQGTEAFF. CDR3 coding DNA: TGTGCTAGTGGTCTCCGACAGGGGACTGAAGCTTTCTTT.

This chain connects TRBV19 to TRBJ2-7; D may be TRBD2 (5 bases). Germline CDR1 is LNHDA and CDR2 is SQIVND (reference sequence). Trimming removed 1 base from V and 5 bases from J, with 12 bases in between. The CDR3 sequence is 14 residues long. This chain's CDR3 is CASSIGSGSHEQYF. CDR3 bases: TGTGCCAGTAGTATAGGATCGGGGAGTCACGAGCAGTACTTC.

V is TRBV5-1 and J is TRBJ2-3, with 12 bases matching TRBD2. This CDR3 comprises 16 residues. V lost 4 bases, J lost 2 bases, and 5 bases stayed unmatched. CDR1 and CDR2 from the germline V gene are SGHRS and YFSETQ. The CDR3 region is CASSPRTSGTTDTQYF. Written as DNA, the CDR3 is TGCGCCAGCAGCCCGCGGACTAGCGGGACCACAGATACGCAGTATTTT.